This record looks at one TCR beta chain sequence and its context. V was shortened by 0 bases and J by 4 bases, with 12 bases between the two germline ends. Germline V gives CDR1 SQVTM, CDR2 ANQGSEA. The CDR3 has 15 residues. The data were obtained in a study of blood T cell repertoires in COVID-19. As for the study in general: The cDNA or gDNA used as material had been derived from T cells, B-cell-depleted T cells, or PBMCs.

Study processing details: Amplifying reference gene primers gave estimates of nucleated cell counts. Profiled with immunoSEQ multiplex PCR; TCRdb holds only in-frame clones, not every one. V, J and clone size reflect that table, while D and trimming were determined from the DNA. The data hold about 180,000 clones, with 88% observed a single time. This chain links TRBV29-1 with TRBJ2-2; D gene uncertain. Sequenced sample: peripheral blood. This TCR derives from a woman aged 25 to 39 with acute or convalescent COVID-19. The CDR3 DNA reads TGCAGCGTTGAAGATCCAGGCTTGGGCACCGGGGAGCTGTTTTTT. It specifies CSVEDPGLGTGELFF.